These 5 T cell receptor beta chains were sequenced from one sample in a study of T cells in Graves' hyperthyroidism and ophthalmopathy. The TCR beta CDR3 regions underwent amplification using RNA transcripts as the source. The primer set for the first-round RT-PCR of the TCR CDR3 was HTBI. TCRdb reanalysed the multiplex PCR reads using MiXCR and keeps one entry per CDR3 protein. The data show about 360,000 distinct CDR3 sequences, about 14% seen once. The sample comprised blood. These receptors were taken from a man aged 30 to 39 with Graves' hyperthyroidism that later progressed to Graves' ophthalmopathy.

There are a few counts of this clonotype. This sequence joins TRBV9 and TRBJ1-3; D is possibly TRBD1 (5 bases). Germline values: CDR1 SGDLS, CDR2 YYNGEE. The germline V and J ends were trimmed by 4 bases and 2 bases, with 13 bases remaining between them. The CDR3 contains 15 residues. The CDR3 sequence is CASSPGLGAGNTIYF. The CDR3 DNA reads TGTGCCAGCAGCCCCGGCCTGGGGGCTGGAAACACCATATATTTT.

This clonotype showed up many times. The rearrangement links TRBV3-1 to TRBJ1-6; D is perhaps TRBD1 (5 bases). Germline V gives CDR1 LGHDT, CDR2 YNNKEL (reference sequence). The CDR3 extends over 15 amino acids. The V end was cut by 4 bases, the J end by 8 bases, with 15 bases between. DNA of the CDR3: TGTGCCAGCAGCCGCACTTCAGGGAGGGATTCACCCCTCCACTTT. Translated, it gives CASSRTSGRDSPLHF.

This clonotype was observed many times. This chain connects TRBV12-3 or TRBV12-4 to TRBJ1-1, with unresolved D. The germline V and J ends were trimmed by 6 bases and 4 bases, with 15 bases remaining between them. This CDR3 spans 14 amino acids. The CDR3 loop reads CASRPEGIGTEAFF. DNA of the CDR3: TGTGCCAGCAGGCCCGAAGGGATCGGCACTGAAGCTTTCTTT.

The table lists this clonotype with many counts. The CDR3 protein is CASSTYRDQPQHF. CDR3 DNA sequence: TGCGCCAGCAGCACCTACAGGGATCAGCCCCAGCATTTT. The chain has TRBV5-1 and TRBJ1-5; weak D call: TRBD1 (6 bases). Looked up from germline, CDR1 is SGHRS and CDR2 is YFSETQ. Trimming removed 4 bases from V and 5 bases from J, with 10 bases in between. The CDR3 is made up of 13 amino acids.

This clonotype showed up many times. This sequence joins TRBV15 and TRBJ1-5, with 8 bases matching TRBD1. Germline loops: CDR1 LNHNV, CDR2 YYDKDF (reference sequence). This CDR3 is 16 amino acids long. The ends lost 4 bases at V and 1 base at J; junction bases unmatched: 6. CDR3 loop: CATSKRTGLSNQPQHF. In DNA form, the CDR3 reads TGTGCCACCAGCAAACGGACAGGGTTGAGCAATCAGCCCCAGCATTTT.